This is a list of T cell receptor beta chains from one sample in a study of STAT5B mutations in CD4+ large granular lymphocyte leukemia. TCRdb's copy holds only in-frame clones and misses some; the assay was immunoSEQ multiplex PCR. The sample carries about 8,400 clones, roughly 91% recorded once. The specimen was PBMCs. These receptors originate from a woman between 65 and 79 years old with CD4+ T-cell large granular lymphocyte leukemia. CDR3s leave out the opening cysteine and the closing phenylalanine or tryptophan. The order of the fields is V gene, CDR3 protein.

TRBV15 ATSRDAGDEQY
TRBV7-2 ASSYDRGRLGYT
TRBV7-8 ASSSGGLNQPQH
TRBV5-3 ARSPCNDSTDTQY
TRBV6-6 ASSYSTGFNYEQY
TRBV30 AWSVTGGEQY
TRBV5-1 ASSPQEKLF
TRBV2 ASKGVFGGTF
TRBV20-1 SARAGYEQY
TRBV6-4 ASSDQWATQY
TRBV11-1 ASNRDTTGELF
TRBV4-3 ASNQEGNSPLH
TRBV5-1 ASSSGVTDTQY
TRBV7-2 ASSLALRGGTDTQY
TRBV11-2 ASSSATGGIGTQY
TRBV30 AWRSGKLILDEQY
TRBV25-1 ASPEVGGCTGELF
TRBV29-1 SVLHGYRIAEAF
TRBV7-9 ASSSFWSTDTQY
TRBV5-4 AYGQGNSNQPQH
TRBV6-6 ASSRISGTSYNEQF
TRBV7-4 ASSSTRRANRNTEAF
TRBV5-4 ASSGASNTEAF
TRBV19 ASKTSTTNYGYT
TRBV5-1 ASNLDPNTEAF
TRBV28 ASRPTGAQPQH
TRBV5-1 ASSSLDSYNEQF
TRBV6-5 ASATRQGDTEAF
TRBV7-2 ASSLGNLAGVADTQY
TRBV19 ASSWGQRTDTQY
TRBV27 ASSLGHNYGYT
TRBV4-3 ASSQDGQDFQETQY
TRBV6-5 ASRPGQNSNQPQH
TRBV28 ACLPRDGYGYT
TRBV9 ASSVEAASGGAADTQY
TRBV6-6 ASSYSYRANTGELF
TRBV7-9 ASSPLPSQRSGTGELF
TRBV6-1 ASSESQGSNQPQH
TRBV7-3 ASSWTSGGANEQF
TRBV11-2 ASSLEVQNTIY
TRBV29-1 SVTGQGTSNYGYT